The 28 T cell receptor beta chains in this list originate from one sample, sequenced in a study of technical replicates of blood from a few donors. The data were produced by immunoSEQ multiplex PCR, yet TCRdb's version contains in-frame clones alone and is incomplete. The table records some 71,000 clones, almost 98% of them present only once. Sequencing was performed on T cells isolated from PBMCs. Source of these receptors: a human donor in good health.

The J gene is TRBJ1-5, the V gene TRBV18; D is unresolved. The germline CDR1 and CDR2 sequences are KGHSH and LQKENI. Trimming removed 3 bases from V and 4 bases from J, with 7 bases in between. The CDR3 totals 13 residues. The CDR3 loop is CASSPERNQPQHF. The CDR3 coding sequence is TGTGCCAGCTCACCGGAGAGGAATCAGCCCCAGCATTTT.

This chain joins TRBV5-1 and TRBJ2-6, with no clear D. The CDR3 is 15 amino acids. Between the trimmed V and J ends, which lost 4 bases and 0 bases, there was a span of 8 bases. Germline-derived CDR1 and CDR2 are SGHRS and YFSETQ. The CDR3 DNA is TGCGCCAGCAGCCCCACAGACTCTGGGGCCAACGTCCTGACTTTC. Its translation: CASSPTDSGANVLTF.

The chain couples TRBV7-8 to TRBJ1-2; D is uncertain. Germline loops: CDR1 SGHVS, CDR2 FQNEAQ. There are 15 residues in the CDR3. Between the trimmed V and J ends, which lost 0 bases and 4 bases, there was a span of 12 bases. CDR3 bases: TGTGCCAGCAGCTTAGCTTCAGAAGTCTTCTATGGCTACACCTTC. Protein: CASSLASEVFYGYTF.

V and J are TRBV7-9 and TRBJ1-3; tentative D call: TRBD1 (5 bases). This CDR3 region has 16 residues. Germline loops: CDR1 SEHNR, CDR2 FQNEAQ (reference sequence). The V end was cut by 5 bases, the J end by 0 bases, with 14 bases between. The CDR3 DNA follows: TGTGCCAGCAGCCTAATTGACAGTAGCTCTGGAAACACCATATATTTT. Translating gives CASSLIDSSSGNTIYF.

The genes are TRBV27 and TRBJ2-2; D remains unclear. This CDR3 contains 15 residues. From germline, CDR1 is MNHEY and CDR2 SMNVEV (reference sequence). Trimming left V 0 bases short and J 6 bases short, with 11 bases between. The CDR3 sequence: CASSLSLVTAGELFF. The CDR3, as DNA: TGTGCCAGCAGTTTATCTCTGGTTACGGCCGGGGAGCTGTTTTTT.

V and J are TRBV9 and TRBJ2-1; 9 bases map to TRBD1. CDR1 is SGDLS and CDR2 is YYNGEE in the germline V gene. The CDR3 contains 16 residues. The V and J ends lost 1 base and 6 bases, in that order; junction bases with no gene match: 8. The CDR3 DNA reads as TGTGCCAGCAGCGTAAAACAGGGGGCGAATTTCAATGAGCAGTTCTTC. Its protein is CASSVKQGANFNEQFF.

This chain joins TRBV4-1 and TRBJ2-1; TRBD1 agrees at 7 bases. This CDR3 contains 16 residues. Looked up from germline, CDR1 is MGHRA and CDR2 is YSYEKL. The trim removed 0 bases at V and 4 bases at J, leaving 6 bases unmatched. CDR3 in amino acids: CASSQDDRVSYNEQFF. CDR3 nucleotides: TGCGCCAGCAGCCAAGATGACAGGGTATCGTACAATGAGCAGTTCTTC.

The rearrangement joins TRBV6-1 to TRBJ2-2; 9 bases fit TRBD1. This CDR3 has 14 amino acids. The V gene end was trimmed by 1 base and the J gene end by 6 bases; junction bases not matched to a gene: 0. Germline V gives CDR1 MNHNS, CDR2 SASEGT. CDR3 DNA: TGTGCCAGCAGTGAAGGGACAGGGGCCGGGGAGCTGTTTTTT. Residues: CASSEGTGAGELFF.

The chain carries TRBV10-3 and TRBJ1-5; D unclear. Between the trimmed V and J ends, which lost 6 bases and 4 bases, there was a span of 10 bases. Looked up from germline, CDR1 is ENHRY and CDR2 is SYGVKD. CDR3 length: 13 amino acids. CDR3 amino acids: CAIRETGNQPQHF. The CDR3 DNA reads as TGTGCCATCAGGGAGACGGGGAATCAGCCCCAGCATTTT.

The V call is TRBV5-4, the J call TRBJ1-3; possible D gene TRBD1, 5 bases. The V end was cut by 3 bases, the J end by 2 bases, with 12 bases between. Germline-derived CDR1 and CDR2 are SGHNT and YYREEE (reference sequence). The length of the CDR3 is 15 residues. The CDR3 here is CASSSFGGAGNTIYF. CDR3 DNA sequence: TGTGCCAGCAGCTCCTTTGGGGGGGCTGGAAACACCATATATTTT.

J is TRBJ1-2 and V is TRBV6-1; 7 bases map to TRBD1. The CDR3 has 13 residues. V shed 6 bases and J 2 bases; nucleotides not matched to a gene: 3. Germline CDR1 MNHNS, CDR2 SASEGT. In DNA, the CDR3 is TGTGCCAGCAGCAGGGACAGAAACTATGGCTACACCTTC. Its translation: CASSRDRNYGYTF.

This clone was seen a single time. This sequence joins TRBV19 and TRBJ1-1, with TRBD1 matching over 8 bases. The V gene end was trimmed by 3 bases and the J gene end by 0 bases; junction bases not matched to a gene: 3. Germline CDR1 and CDR2: LNHDA and SQIVND (reference sequence). CDR3 length equals 15 residues. CDR3 in amino acids: CASSMGDRLNTEAFF. CDR3 nucleotides: TGTGCCAGTAGTATGGGGGACAGGCTGAACACTGAAGCTTTCTTT.

The chain has TRBV5-1 and TRBJ2-2; possibly TRBD1 for D (5 bases). CDR1 is SGHRS and CDR2 is YFSETQ in the germline V gene. The V gene lost 6 bases and the J gene lost 0 bases, with 12 bases spanning the gap. The CDR3 sequence is 15 residues long. The CDR3 DNA reads TGCGCCAGCATTCAGGGAACACCGAACACCGGGGAGCTGTTTTTT. Protein sequence: CASIQGTPNTGELFF. The full variable domain, in which reference TRBV5-1 and TRBJ2-2 provide the parts outside the CDR3, is KAGVTQTPRYLIKTRGQQVTLSCSPISGHRSVSWYQQTPGQGLQFLFEYFSETQRNKGNFPGRFSGRQFSNSRSEMNVSTLELGDSALYLCASIQGTPNTGELFFGEGSRLTVL.

The chain employs TRBV5-1 and TRBJ2-5; D is possibly TRBD1 (5 bases). CDR1 is SGHRS, CDR2 YFSETQ, per germline. V dropped 1 base and J dropped 2 bases, with 15 bases sitting between them. The CDR3 runs 16 residues. The CDR3 DNA sequence: TGCGCCAGCAGCTTGAAAGCTGACAGCCAACAAGAGACCCAGTACTTC. It is translated as CASSLKADSQQETQYF.

V and J are TRBV18 and TRBJ2-7, with D possibly being TRBD1 (6 bases). The germline V and J ends were trimmed by 3 bases and 3 bases, with 9 bases remaining between them. This CDR3 has 13 amino acids. Germline-derived CDR1 and CDR2 are KGHSH and LQKENI. CDR3 DNA sequence: TGTGCCAGCTCACCTGGGACACACTACGAGCAGTACTTC. Translated: CASSPGTHYEQYF. The full variable domain, in which reference TRBV18 and TRBJ2-7 provide the parts outside the CDR3, is NAGVMQNPRHLVRRRGQEARLRCSPMKGHSHVYWYRQLPEEGLKFMVYLQKENIIDESGMPKERFSAEFPKEGPSILRIQQVVRGDSAAYFCASSPGTHYEQYFGPGTRLTVT.

V and J are TRBV18 and TRBJ1-5; possibly TRBD1 for D (6 bases). The CDR3 is made up of 14 amino acids. Germline V CDR1 and CDR2: KGHSH, LQKENI. Trimming cost V 2 bases and J 9 bases, with 14 bases left between them. As DNA, the CDR3 is TGTGCCAGCTCACCAGTACAGGGAGGGCGGCCCCAGCATTTT. Translating it yields CASSPVQGGRPQHF. The variable domain in full, with the rest retrieved from reference TRBV18 and TRBJ1-5, is NAGVMQNPRHLVRRRGQEARLRCSPMKGHSHVYWYRQLPEEGLKFMVYLQKENIIDESGMPKERFSAEFPKEGPSILRIQQVVRGDSAAYFCASSPVQGGRPQHFGDGTRLSIL.

V usage is TRBV4-1 and J usage is TRBJ2-2; TRBD2 matches 9 bases. The CDR3 has 17 residues. CDR1 MGHRA and CDR2 YSYEKL come from the germline V gene. V shed 0 bases and J 7 bases; nucleotides not matched to a gene: 9. The CDR3 DNA is TGCGCCAGCAGCCAAGATAAGGCGGGAGGGGGTGGCGGGGAGCTGTTTTTT. The encoded protein is CASSQDKAGGGGGELFF.

The J gene is TRBJ2-3, the V gene TRBV4-1; 7 bases line up with TRBD1. The V segment lost 0 bases and the J segment 0 bases; nucleotides outside the gene matches: 3. CDR1 and CDR2 from the germline V gene are MGHRA and YSYEKL. The CDR3 length is 16 residues. CDR3 DNA sequence: TGCGCCAGCAGCCAAGAAGGGGGCCGTAGCACAGATACGCAGTATTTT. Translated: CASSQEGGRSTDTQYF.

J is TRBJ1-1 and V is TRBV10-1, with D possibly TRBD1 on 6 matching bases. The CDR3 extends over 13 amino acids. The germline V gene encodes CDR1 WNHNN and CDR2 SYGVQD (reference sequence). Trimming took 6 bases from V and 3 from J, leaving 11 bases between them. DNA of the CDR3: TGCGCCAGCAGCGCGACAGGTCACACTGAAGCTTTCTTT. This gives the protein CASSATGHTEAFF.

The V call is TRBV11-2, the J call TRBJ1-1; 7 bases are shared with TRBD1. V lost 4 bases, J lost 1 base, and 9 bases stayed unmatched. Germline values: CDR1 SGHAT, CDR2 FQNNGV. This CDR3 has 16 amino acids. As DNA, the CDR3 is TGTGCCAGCAGCTCGGCGCGGGACAGAACGAACACTGAAGCTTTCTTT. Protein: CASSSARDRTNTEAFF. Full variable domain (rest looked up from reference TRBV11-2 and TRBJ1-1): EAGVAQSPRYKIIEKRQSVAFWCNPISGHATLYWYQQILGQGPKLLIQFQNNGVVDDSQLPKDRFSAERLKGVDSTLKIQPAKLEDSAVYLCASSSARDRTNTEAFFGQGTRLTVV.

This sequence joins TRBV9 and TRBJ2-2, with D unclear. Germline V gene lookup returns CDR1 SGDLS and CDR2 YYNGEE. The CDR3 has 13 residues. V lost 0 bases and J 6 bases, leaving 6 bases between the germline ends. CDR3 nucleotide sequence: TGTGCCAGCAGCGTAGGTCGCGCCGGGGAGCTGTTTTTT. It is translated as CASSVGRAGELFF. The full variable domain, with the rest looked up from reference TRBV9 and TRBJ2-2, is DSGVTQTPKHLITATGQRVTLRCSPRSGDLSVYWYQQSLDQGLQFLIQYYNGEERAKGNILERFSAQQFPDLHSELNLSSLELGDSALYFCASSVGRAGELFFGEGSRLTVL.

The chain recombines TRBV30 with TRBJ2-7, with D maybe TRBD2 (5 bases). Germline V gives CDR1 GTSNPN, CDR2 SVGIG (reference sequence). The ends were cut back, 1 base at V and 2 bases at J, with 9 bases in the middle. This CDR3 contains 13 residues. CDR3 sequence reads: CAWSGGPPYEQYF. Written as DNA, the CDR3 is TGTGCCTGGAGTGGAGGGCCCCCCTACGAGCAGTACTTC.

DNA of the CDR3: TGTGCCTGGAGTGTGATCATAATAGGGGGCGACACTGAAGCTTTCTTT. Translating it yields CAWSVIIIGGDTEAFF. The chain combines TRBV30 with TRBJ1-1; 7 bases are a match to TRBD1. CDR1 and CDR2 from the germline V gene are GTSNPN and SVGIG (reference sequence). V was pared by 0 bases and J by 3 bases, with 10 bases of the junction left unmatched. CDR3 length: 16 residues.

The rearrangement links TRBV6-5 to TRBJ2-7; TRBD2 might be the D (7 bases). Germline CDR1 and CDR2: MNHEY and SVGAGI. V was pared by 2 bases and J by 1 base, with 15 bases between. CDR3 length: 16 residues. CDR3 sequence reads: CASSYNGRGGSYEQYF. CDR3 coding DNA: TGTGCCAGCAGTTACAACGGAAGGGGGGGATCCTACGAGCAGTACTTC.

V is TRBV7-6 and J is TRBJ2-5, with 7 bases that match TRBD1. This CDR3 region has 14 residues. Germline loops: CDR1 SGHVS, CDR2 FNYEAQ. Germline trimming cut 0 bases from V and 4 bases from J; bases unmatched to any gene: 2. The CDR3 nucleotides read TGTGCCAGCAGCTTAGCGACAGGGCCAGAGACCCAGTACTTC. Translating it yields CASSLATGPETQYF.

This chain connects TRBV2 to TRBJ2-7; TRBD1 matches 10 bases. The CDR3 length is 20 residues. V trimming: 6 bases; J trimming: 2 bases; junction bases outside the gene matches: 22. CDR1 is SNHLY and CDR2 is FYNNEI in the germline V gene. This CDR3 reads CASRAKSASRRDRGTYEQYF. In DNA, the CDR3 is TGTGCCAGCAGAGCTAAAAGCGCTTCAAGACGGGACAGGGGAACCTACGAGCAGTACTTC.

This chain uses TRBV5-5 with TRBJ1-1, with D possibly matching TRBD1 (5 bases). The germline V gene encodes CDR1 SGHKS and CDR2 YYEKEE (reference sequence). The CDR3 length is 16 residues. The V and J ends lost 5 bases and 2 bases respectively, with 19 bases between them. DNA of the CDR3: TGTGCCAGCAGGTTCACCGAGACAGACCTAAACACTGAAGCTTTCTTT. This translates into CASRFTETDLNTEAFF. The variable domain in full, completed from reference TRBV5-5 and TRBJ1-1, reads DAGVTQSPTHLIKTRGQQVTLRCSPISGHKSVSWYQQVLGQGPQFIFQYYEKEERGRGNFPDRFSARQFPNYSSELNVNALLLGDSALYLCASRFTETDLNTEAFFGQGTRLTVV.

The chain joins TRBV6-1 to TRBJ2-7; 7 bases match TRBD1. This CDR3 has 16 residues. V lost 3 bases and J lost 3; bases outside the gene matches: 11. Germline lookup yields CDR1 MNHNS and CDR2 SASEGT. The CDR3 loop is CASSDERTGYRYEQYF. CDR3 sequence (DNA): TGTGCCAGCAGTGACGAGAGGACAGGCTACCGCTACGAGCAGTACTTC.